This T cell receptor beta chain was identified during a study of T cells after yellow fever vaccination (dated by TCRdb to the late 2010s). For context, the study as a whole: Libraries from fractions with low cell numbers were prepared with the SMART-Seq v4 Ultra Low Input RNA kit. To follow T-cell clones before and after both primary and booster YFV17D yellow fever vaccination, bulk TCR alpha and beta repertoires underwent longitudinal sequencing. Two healthy male donors, one aged 18 to 30 and one aged 30 to 39 years, were included in the cohort. Blood was collected at multiple timepoints before and after primary and secondary immunization, and bulk PBMC replicates and cell subsets were isolated. The full study reports these points: The study included only two donors, which limits how far the findings can be generalized. A small share of clonotypes occurred in both CD4 and CD8 compartments, likely arising from convergent recombination. Compared with the primary T-cell response, the secondary T-cell response was weaker but faster, peaking on day 5 rather than day 15. After the booster, most of the clones that had expanded following primary vaccination were detected again (roughly 97% of CD4 and roughly 90% of CD8), which suggests that memory was broadly maintained. Because abundant contaminating clonotypes from the bulk population could be contained in FACS-sorted repertoires, computational filtering was required.

TCR cDNA was synthesized by 5'RACE template switching, which introduced a universal primer site and unique molecular identifiers. Priming of cDNA synthesis was performed from both the TCR alpha and TCR beta constant segments. Libraries were amplified in two PCR steps, with sample barcodes and sequencing adapters added in the second step. Sequencing of libraries was performed on Illumina HiSeq 2500 (2x100 bp) or NovaSeq (2x150 bp). The published analysis was carried out like this. MIGEC handled demultiplexing of reads and collapsing into UMI consensus sequences, while MiXCR performed V(D)J alignment. Clonotypes responding to the vaccine were identified with edgeR on replicate PBMC samples, with the criteria of FDR below 0.01 and a log2 fold change above 5 up to day 15. CD4 or CD8 identity was assigned to each bulk clonotype according to whether the clonotype was present at higher abundance in the sequenced CD4 repertoire or the sequenced CD8 repertoire. TCRdb itself trimmed the public reads at Q25 with fastp, ran MiXCR and retained productive beta chains. Every CDR3 protein is listed once, alongside the most common genes and DNA of its rows. The V and J calls here are based on TCRdb, not the publication. This sample holds hundreds of thousands of distinct CDR3 sequences; roughly 12% were observed only once. Of the sample, over 13% falls within the top ten clones.

Trimmed from V: 4 bases; trimmed from J: 4 bases; junction bases lacking a gene match: 7. CDR1 SGHTA and CDR2 FQGNSA were looked up in the germline V gene. The CDR3 sequence holds 16 residues, the cysteine and phenylalanine included. CDR3 DNA is the only sequence kept; it has 48 bases, read in frame from the first base. The sample's treatment or condition label is to be understood as: live attenuated yellow fever vaccine strain. At every blood-draw timepoint, two biological replicates of bulk PBMCs were collected. A standard Ficoll-Paque protocol was used to isolate PBMCs from peripheral blood. TriZol was used to extract RNA from bulk PBMCs, from CD4 and CD8 fractions, and from dextramer-positive and dextramer-negative fractions. This clonotype was observed a handful of times. It has no known antigen specificity. No much larger clone is present one base from it, and per-base qualities are unavailable.

The sample was PBMCs, taken on the day of the yellow fever booster vaccination. The chain employs TRBV7-2 and TRBJ1-6, and 7 bases in between align with TRBD1. The sequence came from a man aged 30-40 years who received the YFV17D yellow fever vaccine. In nucleotides, the sequence is TGTGCCAGCAGCTATTCCGGGACAGCTTATAATTCACCCCTCCACTTT. This encodes CASSYSGTAYNSPLHF.